This T cell receptor beta chain was identified during a study of T-cell memory formation after mild COVID-19. Study context: For the most part, TCR clusters were specific to one donor. Findings of the study overall: Clones that contracted clustered mainly in CM and EM if CD4+ and in EMRA if CD8+.

The CDR3 totals 13 residues. Trimming took 4 bases from V and 5 from J, leaving 12 bases between them. Germline values: CDR1 ENHRY, CDR2 SYGVKD. In its sample, this clonotype was seen a few times. The antigen is unknown. 5'RACE with constant-segment primers built TCRalpha and TCRbeta cDNA libraries with UMIs. TCRdb called the 5' RACE reads again in MiXCR, with one record for every CDR3 protein. The table has around 420,000 distinct CDR3 sequences, approximately 24% seen once; the top ten hold 8.5% to 9%. This sequence joins TRBV10-3 and TRBJ2-7; possible D gene TRBD2, 5 bases. This receptor was obtained from an adult woman who had mild COVID-19 (a few samples of this study predate the infection). Cell type and time point are not known. Sequences were obtained from PBMCs or a T cell subset sorted from them (not recorded which). The CDR3 DNA is TGTGCCATCAGTGCCCAGGAGGCCCACGAGCAGTACTTC. This sequence encodes CAISAQEAHEQYF.